The next 23 T cell receptor beta chains were all read from a single sample in a study of T-cell reconstitution after alpha-beta-depleted transplantation in children (dated by TCRdb to about 2016). Preparation of the library involved PCR. These reads were obtained on an Illumina HiSeq 2500. Molecular barcoding was employed in the preparation of TCR libraries, with unique molecular identifiers being used to normalize TCRbeta repertoire quantification. In-frame beta chains were kept once TCRdb had trimmed the public reads at Q25 with fastp and called clones with MiXCR. Every CDR3 protein is listed once, alongside the most common genes and DNA of its rows. The sample contains approximately 290,000 distinct CDR3 sequences, approximately 10% of them found a single time. Together, the top ten hold around 22% of the sample. The treatment or condition label for this specimen denotes: allogeneic hematopoietic cell transplantation with graft depleted of TCRalphabeta T cells and CD19 B cells.

The specimen was peripheral blood, collected 180 days after TCRalphabeta/CD19-depleted stem cell transplant. Every receptor here comes from a male patient between 2 and 15 years old who had a stem cell transplant for chronic granulomatous disease, so the T cells may come from the graft donor.

This clonotype has a count of ten or more. This chain joins TRBV7-9 and TRBJ2-5; D may be TRBD1 or TRBD2 (7 bases each). V lost 4 bases to trimming and J lost 5 bases, with 14 bases between them. Germline CDR1 is SEHNR and CDR2 is FQNEAQ (reference sequence). The CDR3 sequence is 14 residues long. Here the CDR3 DNA reads TGTGCCAGCAGCTCAGGGGGGGCGCGTGAGACCCAGTACTTC. It codes for CASSSGGARETQYF. Combining the CDR3 with reference TRBV7-9 and TRBJ2-5 gives the whole variable domain DTGVSQNPRHKITKRGQNVTFRCDPISEHNRLYWYRQTLGQGPEFLTYFQNEAQLEKSRLLSDRFSAERPKGSFSTLEIQRTEQGDSAMYLCASSSGGARETQYFGPGTRLLVL.

On this clonotype: Since a much larger clone is just one base distant, this may be a read error. The chain links TRBV20-1 to TRBJ1-2; no clear D. Germline-derived CDR1 and CDR2 are DFQATT and SNEGSKA (reference sequence). This CDR3 has 13 residues. CDR3 nucleotide sequence: TGCAGTGCTAAATGGCAGACTAACTATGGCGACACCTTC. Translating it yields CSAKWQTNYGDTF.

This clonotype was recorded many times. The chain has TRBV5-1 and TRBJ2-1; 7 bases are a match to TRBD2. V trimming: 6 bases; J trimming: 0 bases; junction bases outside the gene matches: 6. This CDR3 region has 15 residues. From germline, CDR1 is SGHRS and CDR2 YFSETQ. The CDR3 DNA is TGCGCCAGCACCCTGGGCGGGAGCTCCTACAATGAGCAGTTCTTC. This gives the protein CASTLGGSSYNEQFF.

For this clonotype: This may come from a read error, since a much larger clone is one base off. CDR3 DNA sequence: TGTGCCACAACAATAATTGGATTGGAGGGCTACACCTTC. Its protein product is CATTIIGLEGYTF. The chain employs TRBV7-9 and TRBJ1-2; D gene ambiguous. From germline, CDR1 is SEHNR and CDR2 FQNEAQ (reference sequence). Between the trimmed V and J ends, which lost 10 bases and 8 bases, there was a span of 20 bases. CDR3 length equals 13 residues.

This clonotype was seen a handful of times. The chain combines TRBV5-1 with TRBJ2-6; 7 bases align to TRBD1. V shed 6 bases, J shed 4 bases, and the junction held 7 bases outside the gene matches. CDR3 length: 15 residues. In germline, CDR1 is SGHRS, CDR2 YFSETQ. CDR3 protein: CASNRQGTGANVLTF. DNA of the CDR3: TGCGCCAGCAACAGACAGGGAACCGGGGCCAACGTCCTGACTTTC.

This clonotype was observed many times. The genes are TRBV5-5 and TRBJ1-2; no clear D. Germline-derived CDR1 and CDR2 are SGHKS and YYEKEE (reference sequence). The V end was cut by 4 bases, the J end by 4 bases, with 11 bases between. CDR3 length: 13 residues. The CDR3 loop reads CASSPRWTYGYTF. CDR3 DNA: TGTGCCAGCAGCCCCCGGTGGACCTATGGCTACACCTTC.

This clonotype was counted many times. V usage is TRBV18 and J usage is TRBJ2-2; 11 bases agree with TRBD2. The CDR3 has 17 residues. V lost 0 bases and J lost 1; bases outside the gene matches: 1. CDR1 and CDR2 (germline): KGHSH, LQKENI. CDR3: CASSPPGLAGNTGELFF. DNA for the CDR3: TGTGCCAGCTCACCACCTGGACTAGCGGGGAACACCGGGGAGCTGTTTTTT.

This clonotype was recorded a few times. The J gene is TRBJ2-2, the V gene TRBV28, with D unclear. From germline, CDR1 is MDHEN and CDR2 SYDVKM. The CDR3 is 18 residues long. V was shortened by 1 base and J by 6 bases, with 21 bases between the two germline ends. In nucleotides, the CDR3 is TGTGCCAGCAGTTTATTACCGAGAACCACGACCCCACCCGGGGAGCTGTTTTTT. Translating gives CASSLLPRTTTPPGELFF.

This clonotype was seen ten or more times. This chain connects TRBV29-1 to TRBJ2-5; D gene ambiguous. Germline-derived CDR1 and CDR2 are SQVTM and ANQGSEA. The CDR3 is 15 residues long. With 6 bases removed from V and 2 bases from J, the gap between germline ends came to 19 bases. CDR3 residues: CSVQPRGSRQETQYF. The CDR3 DNA is TGCAGCGTGCAGCCGAGAGGCTCTCGGCAAGAGACCCAGTACTTC.

This clonotype was detected ten times or more. The rearrangement uses TRBV6-5 and TRBJ2-1; the D is unclear. Germline CDR1 is MNHEY and CDR2 is SVGAGI. V was clipped by 2 bases and J by 10 bases, with 15 bases between them. The CDR3 covers 14 residues. CDR3 protein: CASSYEAGLEEQFF. CDR3 bases: TGTGCCAGCAGTTACGAGGCTGGTCTGGAGGAGCAGTTCTTC.

The V and J genes are TRBV5-1 and TRBJ2-3; no definite D call. CDR1 SGHRS and CDR2 YFSETQ come from the germline V gene. The CDR3 length is 14 residues. Trimming shortened V by 4 bases and J by 1 base, and 10 bases separated the two germline ends. CDR3 sequence: CASSLEKGTDTQYF. The DNA of the CDR3 is TGCGCCAGCAGCCTAGAGAAGGGCACAGATACGCAGTATTTT.

This clonotype has at least ten counts. In DNA, the CDR3 is TGTGCCAGCAGCAACGGACACACTTACGAGCAGTACTTC. This codes for CASSNGHTYEQYF. The rearrangement joins TRBV4-2 to TRBJ2-7, with D possibly TRBD1 on 5 matching bases. The CDR3 is 13 residues long. V was cut by 5 bases and J by 4 bases, with 12 bases left in between. Germline assignment: CDR1 LGHNA and CDR2 YNFKEQ.

This clonotype came up many times. The CDR3 sequence is CSVAGTKEKLFF. The DNA for the CDR3 is TGCAGCGTAGCCGGGACGAAAGAAAAACTGTTTTTT. The rearrangement links TRBV29-1 to TRBJ1-4, with D possibly TRBD1 on 5 matching bases. V was shortened by 6 bases and J by 8 bases, with 13 bases between the two germline ends. The CDR3 runs to 12 residues. Germline CDR1 SQVTM, CDR2 ANQGSEA.

V usage is TRBV20-1 and J usage is TRBJ2-7; a possible D gene is TRBD2 (6 bases). In germline, CDR1 is DFQATT, CDR2 SNEGSKA (reference sequence). The CDR3 length is 12 residues. Trimming stripped 3 bases from V and 4 bases from J, with 10 bases between. Written as DNA, the CDR3 is TGCAGTGCTAGTATAGGGAGGTACGAGCAGTACTTC. This translates into CSASIGRYEQYF.

This clonotype has ten or more counts. V is TRBV7-2 and J is TRBJ2-1, with 9 bases fitting TRBD1. With 4 bases clipped from V and 0 bases from J, the junction kept 7 bases outside the gene matches. This CDR3 is built from 17 residues. Per the germline V gene, CDR1 is SGHTA and CDR2 is FQGNSA. The CDR3 DNA reads as TGTGCCAGCAGCTCCCAGGTGGGACAGGGCTCCTACAATGAGCAGTTCTTC. The encoded protein is CASSSQVGQGSYNEQFF.

This clonotype was detected ten times or more. V is TRBV29-1 and J is TRBJ1-1, with D unclear. Trimming left V 4 bases short and J 6 bases short, with 27 bases between. CDR1 and CDR2 (germline): SQVTM, ANQGSEA. The CDR3 covers 17 residues. CDR3 sequence (DNA): TGCAGCGTTGTCAAGATTCGCGGAGGGAGGAATTCGGCTGAAGCTTTCTTT. Its protein product is CSVVKIRGGRNSAEAFF.

This clonotype was counted ten times or more. This chain links TRBV10-3 with TRBJ2-4; D might be TRBD2 (7 bases). The CDR3 loop spans 15 amino acids. V lost 2 bases to trimming and J lost 5 bases, with 13 bases between them. Germline V gene lookup returns CDR1 ENHRY and CDR2 SYGVKD. DNA of the CDR3: TGTGCCATCAGTGAGATGAGGGGGGGCCAAAACATTCAGTACTTC. Its translation is CAISEMRGGQNIQYF.

This clonotype occurred many times. This rearrangement joins TRBV28 to TRBJ2-1, with a tentative D call TRBD2 (6 bases). V was cut by 8 bases and J by 6 bases, with 20 bases left in between. Germline V gene data show CDR1 as MDHEN and CDR2 as SYDVKM. This CDR3 is 15 amino acids long. Here the CDR3 reads CASGREDRFGNEQFF. The CDR3 nucleotides are TGTGCCAGCGGCAGGGAGGACCGCTTCGGCAATGAGCAGTTCTTC.

V gene TRBV20-1 combines with J gene TRBJ2-7; no reliable D call. This CDR3 contains 11 residues. V shed 2 bases and J shed 2 bases, with 4 bases lying between them. Germline V gene lookup returns CDR1 DFQATT and CDR2 SNEGSKA (reference sequence). The CDR3 DNA follows: TGCAGTGCTAGACCTACCTACGAGCAGTACTTC. Its protein product is CSARPTYEQYF.

The table lists this clonotype with many counts. This chain uses TRBV5-1 with TRBJ2-2; a possible D gene is TRBD1 (6 bases). V lost 4 bases and J 2 bases, leaving 18 bases between the germline ends. Germline-derived CDR1 and CDR2 are SGHRS and YFSETQ. This CDR3 is 17 amino acids long. The CDR3 loop is CASSLPSRDTNTGELFF. DNA of the CDR3: TGCGCCAGCAGCCTACCGTCTCGGGACACCAACACCGGGGAGCTGTTTTTT.

This clonotype was observed at least ten times. This chain links TRBV12-3 or TRBV12-4 with TRBJ2-2, with D possibly matching TRBD1 (7 bases). V gave up 3 bases and J gave up 5 bases, with 13 bases separating them. CDR3 size: 15 residues. The CDR3, as DNA: TGTGCCAGCAGTTTTGGTCAGGGGGGAACCGGGGAGCTGTTTTTT. Protein sequence: CASSFGQGGTGELFF.

This clonotype was seen many times. The chain employs TRBV5-6 and TRBJ2-1, with 7 bases identical to TRBD1. The CDR3 sequence is 17 residues long. V lost 4 bases and J lost 4; bases outside the gene matches: 14. Germline V gene sequence: CDR1 SGHDT, CDR2 YYEEEE. The CDR3: CASSPESRGMYYNEQFF. In DNA form, the CDR3 reads TGTGCCAGCAGCCCGGAATCCAGGGGGATGTATTACAATGAGCAGTTCTTC.

About this clonotype itself: This may be a read error: a much more frequent sequence differs by one nucleotide. This chain joins TRBV5-1 and TRBJ1-6; D is ambiguous. V was clipped by 3 bases and J by 7 bases, with 11 bases between them. Germline CDR1 SGHRS, CDR2 YFSETQ. The CDR3 totals 14 residues. This chain's CDR3 is CASSSATDNSPLHF. DNA for the CDR3: TGCGCCAGCAGCTCGGCTACGGACAATTCACCCCTCCACTTT.